The clone carrying this T cell receptor beta chain was seen only once. This sample was included in a study of T cell responses to AZD1222 COVID-19 vaccine. Clones were sequenced by immunoSEQ multiplex PCR, and TCRdb holds only the in-frame ones, with some missing. The sample records under 200,000 clones, more than 70% being singletons. Germline CDR1 is SEHNR and CDR2 is FQNEAQ (reference sequence). The germline V and J ends were trimmed by 3 bases and 3 bases, with 8 bases remaining between them. CDR3 size: 13 residues. The chain joins TRBV7-9 to TRBJ1-1; D ambiguous. Here the sequenced sample was peripheral blood, taken on day 0 of AZD1222 vaccination. The source of this sequence is an adult in good health. CDR3 sequence (DNA): TGTGCCAGCAGCTTGTTGTTCGACACTGAAGCTTTCTTT. Translated: CASSLLFDTEAFF. Variable domain in full (rest from reference TRBV7-9 and TRBJ1-1): DTGVSQNPRHKITKRGQNVTFRCDPISEHNRLYWYRQTLGQGPEFLTYFQNEAQLEKSRLLSDRFSAERPKGSFSTLEIQRTEQGDSAMYLCASSLLFDTEAFFGQGTRLTVV.